One and the same sample provided the 9 T cell receptor beta chains below, sequenced in a study of blood T cell repertoires in COVID-19. Using immunoSEQ multiplex PCR, the repertoire was profiled, and TCRdb retains in-frame clones only, with some absent. The data hold under 450,000 clones, with roughly 90% observed a single time. Sequenced: peripheral blood. The receptors stem from a woman aged 40 to 50 with COVID-19, enrolled during active disease.

This clone was observed a single time. The chain joins TRBV19 to TRBJ2-2; possibly TRBD1 for D (6 bases). The V and J ends lost 6 bases and 6 bases respectively, with 20 bases between them. Germline lookup yields CDR1 LNHDA and CDR2 SQIVND (reference sequence). The CDR3 covers 16 residues. CDR3 region: CASRRFQGSEAGELFF. CDR3 in DNA: TGTGCCAGTAGGCGATTCCAGGGGTCGGAAGCCGGGGAGCTGTTTTTT.

This clone was seen a handful of times. The V gene is TRBV28, the J gene TRBJ2-3; weak D call: TRBD2 (5 bases). The V and J ends lost 6 bases and 4 bases respectively, with 5 bases between them. Germline CDR1 reads MDHEN; CDR2 reads SYDVKM. The CDR3 is 11 amino acids. This CDR3 reads CASRRADTQYF. The DNA of the CDR3 is TGTGCCAGCAGGAGGGCAGATACGCAGTATTTT.

The rearrangement uses TRBV6-2 or TRBV6-3 and TRBJ2-1; a possible D gene is TRBD2 (6 bases). Germline V gene data show CDR1 as MNHEY and CDR2 as SVGEGT. Deletions cut 3 bases from V and 0 bases from J, with 6 bases between. The CDR3 has 14 residues. CDR3 DNA sequence: TGTGCCAGCAGTTATAGCGGCTCCTACAATGAGCAGTTCTTC. Its translation: CASSYSGSYNEQFF.

Regarding this clone: One end of the junction does not line up with germline, which may come from a read error. This chain links TRBV27 with TRBJ1-3; no firm D call. Per the germline V gene, CDR1 is MNHEY and CDR2 is SMNVEV (reference sequence). The CDR3 sequence is 13 residues long. CDR3 sequence: CASSFRPGNTIYF. CDR3 in DNA: TGTGCCAGCAGTTTTCGTCCTGGCAACACCATATATTTT.

V usage is TRBV28 and J usage is TRBJ2-1; D remains ambiguous. V was pared by 8 bases and J by 4 bases, with 18 bases between. The CDR3 contains 15 residues. Germline CDR1 reads MDHEN; CDR2 reads SYDVKM. The CDR3 coding sequence is TGTGCCAGCTCAAAAAAGCCGGTTTTTTACAATGAGCAGTTCTTC. Translating gives CASSKKPVFYNEQFF. The entire variable domain, with the rest obtained from reference TRBV28 and TRBJ2-1, is as follows: DVKVTQSSRYLVKRTGEKVFLECVQDMDHENMFWYRQDPGLGLRLIYFSYDVKMKEKGDIPEGYSVSREKKERFSLILESASTNQTSMYLCASSKKPVFYNEQFFGPGTRLTVL.

The chain combines TRBV11-3 with TRBJ1-1, with 9 bases fitting TRBD1. From germline, CDR1 is SGHNT and CDR2 YENEEA. The CDR3 runs 14 residues. Trimming cost V 5 bases and J 6 bases; bases outside gene matches: 7. CDR3 in DNA: TGTGCCAGCAGCCCACCGGGACAGGGCGCTGAAGCTTTCTTT. This gives the protein CASSPPGQGAEAFF.

The gene calls are TRBV30 and TRBJ1-6, with D unresolved. This CDR3 is 13 amino acids long. The V gene's germline CDR1 is GTSNPN and CDR2 SVGIG (reference sequence). Deletions cut 3 bases from V and 6 bases from J, with 9 bases between. CDR3 loop: CAWREQLNSPLHF. Written as DNA, the CDR3 is TGTGCCTGGAGAGAACAGCTTAATTCACCCCTCCACTTT. Supplemented by reference TRBV30 and TRBJ1-6, the full variable domain reads SQTIHQWPATLVQPVGSPLSLECTVEGTSNPNLYWYRQAAGRGLQLLFYSVGIGQISSEVPQNLSASRPQDRQFILSSKKLLLSDSGFYLCAWREQLNSPLHFGNGTRLTVT.

This sequence joins TRBV10-3 and TRBJ2-3, with 8 bases lining up with TRBD2. This CDR3 comprises 16 residues. V was pared by 6 bases and J by 2 bases, with 10 bases of the junction left unmatched. Germline V gives CDR1 ENHRY, CDR2 SYGVKD. DNA of the CDR3: TGTGCCATCAGGGGGGTTGGTAGCGGGGCCACAGATACGCAGTATTTT. Its protein is CAIRGVGSGATDTQYF.

This sequence joins TRBV5-1 and TRBJ1-1; TRBD1 aligns across 7 bases. Germline V gene sequence: CDR1 SGHRS, CDR2 YFSETQ. The length of the CDR3 is 14 residues. V shed 6 bases and J 0 bases; nucleotides not matched to a gene: 5. Written as DNA, the CDR3 is TGCGCCAGCATGTTGGACAGGCTGAACACTGAAGCTTTCTTT. Its protein is CASMLDRLNTEAFF. Full variable domain (outside the CDR3, taken from reference TRBV5-1 and TRBJ1-1): KAGVTQTPRYLIKTRGQQVTLSCSPISGHRSVSWYQQTPGQGLQFLFEYFSETQRNKGNFPGRFSGRQFSNSRSEMNVSTLELGDSALYLCASMLDRLNTEAFFGQGTRLTVV.